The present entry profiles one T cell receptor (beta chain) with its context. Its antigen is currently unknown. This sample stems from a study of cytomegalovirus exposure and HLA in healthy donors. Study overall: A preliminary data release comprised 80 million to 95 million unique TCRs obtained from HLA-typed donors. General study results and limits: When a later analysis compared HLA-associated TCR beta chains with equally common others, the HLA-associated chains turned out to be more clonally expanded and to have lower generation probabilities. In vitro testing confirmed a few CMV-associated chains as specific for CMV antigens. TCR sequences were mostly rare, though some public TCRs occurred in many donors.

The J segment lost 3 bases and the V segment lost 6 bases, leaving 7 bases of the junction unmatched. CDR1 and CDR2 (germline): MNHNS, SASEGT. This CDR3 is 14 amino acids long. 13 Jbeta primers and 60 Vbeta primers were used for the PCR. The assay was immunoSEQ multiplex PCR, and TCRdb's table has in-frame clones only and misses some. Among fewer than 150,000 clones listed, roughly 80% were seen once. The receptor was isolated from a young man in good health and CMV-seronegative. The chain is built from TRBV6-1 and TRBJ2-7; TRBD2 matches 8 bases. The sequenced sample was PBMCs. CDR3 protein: CASRGTSGDYEQYF. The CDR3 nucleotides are TGTGCCAGCAGAGGAACTAGCGGAGACTACGAGCAGTACTTC.